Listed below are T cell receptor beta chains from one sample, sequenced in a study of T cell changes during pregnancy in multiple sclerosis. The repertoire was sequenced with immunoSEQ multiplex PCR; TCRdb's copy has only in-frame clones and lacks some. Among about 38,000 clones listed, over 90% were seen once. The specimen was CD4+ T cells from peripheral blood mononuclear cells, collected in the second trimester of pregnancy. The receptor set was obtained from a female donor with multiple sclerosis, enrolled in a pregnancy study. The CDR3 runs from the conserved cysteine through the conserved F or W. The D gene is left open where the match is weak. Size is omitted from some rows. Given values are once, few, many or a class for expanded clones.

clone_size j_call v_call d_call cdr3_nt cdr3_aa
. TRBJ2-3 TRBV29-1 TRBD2 TGCAGCGTGACTAGCGGGGGGGCGAAAGATACGCAGTATTTT CSVTSGGAKDTQYF
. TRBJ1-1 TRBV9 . TGTGCCAGCAGTGTGGGGGCCAGGCTCACTGAAGCTTTCTTT CASSVGARLTEAFF
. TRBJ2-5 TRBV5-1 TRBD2 TGCGCCAGCAGCTTGGGAAACTTGGGGACTAGAGAGACCCAGTACTTC CASSLGNLGTRETQYF
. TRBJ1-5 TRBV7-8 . TGTGCCAGCAGCTTAAGGGGCGCTCAGCCCCAGCATTTT CASSLRGAQPQHF
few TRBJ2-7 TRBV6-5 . TGTGCCAGCAGATCGGACTACTCCTACGAGCAGTACTTC CASRSDYSYEQYF
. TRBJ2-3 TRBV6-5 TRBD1 TGTGCCAGCAGTTTAACAGGGGCTGGCACAGATACGCAGTATTTT CASSLTGAGTDTQYF
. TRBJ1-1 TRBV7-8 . TGTGCCAGCAAAGACAGCTTCACTGAAGCTTTCTTT CASKDSFTEAFF
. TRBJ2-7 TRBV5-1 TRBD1 TGCGCCAGCAGCGCCGCAGGGGGTCACTACGAGCAGTACTTC CASSAAGGHYEQYF
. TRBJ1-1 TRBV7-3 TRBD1 TGTGCCAGCAGCTTACATAGACAGGGTACTGAAGCTTTCTTT CASSLHRQGTEAFF
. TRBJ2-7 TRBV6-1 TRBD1 TGTGCCAGCAGACTAGGCCGGGACAGGAACTACGAGCAGTACTTC CASRLGRDRNYEQYF
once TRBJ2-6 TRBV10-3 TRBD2 TGTGCCATCAGTGAGGCTCCATACCCAGGGCGGGGGGGGGCCAACGTCCTGACTTTC CAISEAPYPGRGGANVLTF
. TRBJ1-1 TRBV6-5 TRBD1 TGTGCCAGCAGTTACTCTCCGGGACAGACGAACACTGAAGCTTTCTTT CASSYSPGQTNTEAFF
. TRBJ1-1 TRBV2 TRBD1 TGTGCCAGCAGTGTAAGAAAGACAGGGAATCGTGGTAGCACTGAAGCTTTCTTT CASSVRKTGNRGSTEAFF
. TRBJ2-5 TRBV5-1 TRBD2 TGCGCCAGCAGACCCCAGCGGGGGTACCAAGAGACCCAGTACTTC CASRPQRGYQETQYF
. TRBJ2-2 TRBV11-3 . TGTGCCAGCAGCTTAAGCCTTACCGGGGAGCTGTTTTTT CASSLSLTGELFF
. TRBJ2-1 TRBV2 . TGTGCCAGCAGGGAGGCCAGACTCCATGAGCAGTTCTTC CASREARLHEQFF
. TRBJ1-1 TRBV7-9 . TGTGCCAGCAGCCCCAGAGACACGTGGAACACTGAAGCTTTCTTT CASSPRDTWNTEAFF
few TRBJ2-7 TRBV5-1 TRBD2 TGCGCCAGCAGCTTGGGACTAGCGGGCGGATACGAGCAGTACTTC CASSLGLAGGYEQYF
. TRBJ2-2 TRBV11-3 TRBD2 TGTGCCAGCAGCCGGACTAGCCTGGCCGGGGAGCTGTTTTTT CASSRTSLAGELFF
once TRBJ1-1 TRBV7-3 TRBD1 TGTGCCAGCAGCAGGACAGGGATCGGTGAAGCTTTCTTT CASSRTGIGEAFF
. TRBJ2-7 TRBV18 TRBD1 TGTGCCAGCTCCCAGGGGAAGGTCGGGACAGGGAGCTCCTACGAGCAGTACTTC CASSQGKVGTGSSYEQYF
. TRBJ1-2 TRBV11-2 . TGTGCCAGCAGCTTGGGGCTAGCTAACTATGGCTACACCTTC CASSLGLANYGYTF
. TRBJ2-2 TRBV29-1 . TGCAGCGTTGTCCCAGTGACTACCGGGGAGCTGTTTTTT CSVVPVTTGELFF
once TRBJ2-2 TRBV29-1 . TGCAGCGTTAGTAATTTGGGGGGTGGCACCGGGGAGCTGTTTTTT CSVSNLGGGTGELFF
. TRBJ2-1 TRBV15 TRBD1 TGTGCCACCAGCAGGGCGACAGGGGGCTACAATGAGCAGTTCTTC CATSRATGGYNEQFF
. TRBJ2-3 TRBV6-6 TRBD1 TGTGCCAGCAGTGACAGGGGGACAGATACGCAGTATTTT CASSDRGTDTQYF
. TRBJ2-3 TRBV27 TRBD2 TGTGCCAGCAGTCCGCGACTAGCGGGGGGAACAGATACGCAGTATTTT CASSPRLAGGTDTQYF
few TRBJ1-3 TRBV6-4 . TGTGCCAGCAGAACGGAGGTATCTGGAAACACCATATATTTT CASRTEVSGNTIYF
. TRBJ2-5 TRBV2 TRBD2 TGTGCCAGCAGCCGAGGAAGACTAGCGGGGGGAGAGACCCAGTACTTC CASSRGRLAGGETQYF
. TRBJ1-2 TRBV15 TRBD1 TGTGCCACCAGCAGAGGAAAACAGGGGGCTTATGGCTACACCTTC CATSRGKQGAYGYTF
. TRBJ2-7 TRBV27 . TGTGCCAGCAGTTTACGCAGGGCGCGCGGCGAGCAGTACTTC CASSLRRARGEQYF
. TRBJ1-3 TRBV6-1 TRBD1 TGTGCCAGCAGGCGACAGGGGGAATCTGGAAACACCATATATTTT CASRRQGESGNTIYF
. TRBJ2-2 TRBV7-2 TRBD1 TGTGCCAGCAGCCCCGGACAGGGAAGTTACACCGGGGAGCTGTTTTTT CASSPGQGSYTGELFF
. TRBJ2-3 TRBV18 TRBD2 TGTGCCAGCTCACCGGGACTAGCGGGAGTAGGCACAGATACGCAGTATTTT CASSPGLAGVGTDTQYF
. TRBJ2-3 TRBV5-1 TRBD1 TGCGCCAGCAGCGTACGGCCAGGGGGCTTGGATACGCAGTATTTT CASSVRPGGLDTQYF
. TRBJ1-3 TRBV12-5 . TGTGCTAGTGGTTTCAACTCTGGAAACACCATATATTTT CASGFNSGNTIYF
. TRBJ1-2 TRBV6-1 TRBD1 TGTGCCAGCATAAAGACAGGGACGGGTGGCTACACCTTC CASIKTGTGGYTF
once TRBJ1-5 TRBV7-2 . TGTGCCAGCAGCTTACAGACAGTTCTAAATCAGCCCCAGCATTTT CASSLQTVLNQPQHF
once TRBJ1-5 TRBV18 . TGTGCCAGCTCTAGGGGTAGCAATCAGCCCCAGCATTTT CASSRGSNQPQHF
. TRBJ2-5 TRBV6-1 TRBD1 TGTGCCAGCAGTGAAAGGGGGACAGGGAGTTGGGAGACCCAGTACTTC CASSERGTGSWETQYF
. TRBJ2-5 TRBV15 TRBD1 TGTGCCACCAGCAGAGATTTGGACAGGGGAGGGCGTGAGACCCAGTACTTC CATSRDLDRGGRETQYF
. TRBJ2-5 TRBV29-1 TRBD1 TGCAGCGTTGAGCTCCACAGGGGGATTGGGGAGACCCAGTACTTC CSVELHRGIGETQYF
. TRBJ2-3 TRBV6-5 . TGTGCCAGCAGTCCCTTCAGTATACAAGATACGCAGTATTTT CASSPFSIQDTQYF
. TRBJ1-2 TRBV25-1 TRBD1 TGTGCCAGCAGCCAAAACCGGGACAGCTATGGCTACACCTTC CASSQNRDSYGYTF
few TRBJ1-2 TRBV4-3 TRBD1 TGCGCCAGCAGCCAAGATGGGACAGGGACCTATGGCTACACCTTC CASSQDGTGTYGYTF
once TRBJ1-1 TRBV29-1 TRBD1 TGCAGCGCAGGGGGAGGCGACACTGAAGCTTTCTTT CSAGGGDTEAFF
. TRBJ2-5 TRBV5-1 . TGCGCCAGCAGCTTGCTCGGTAGCGGAGCGATGGAGACCCAGTACTTC CASSLLGSGAMETQYF
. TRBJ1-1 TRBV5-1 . TGCGCCAGCAGCTTGGGGGCCGGGGGGAACCCTAACACTGAAGCTTTCTTT CASSLGAGGNPNTEAFF
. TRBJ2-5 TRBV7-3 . TGTGCCAGCAGCCCTGGTAGAGGGCAAGAGACCCAGTACTTC CASSPGRGQETQYF
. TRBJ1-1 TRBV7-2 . TGTGCCAGCAGCTTTTATCGGGACACTGAAGCTTTCTTT CASSFYRDTEAFF
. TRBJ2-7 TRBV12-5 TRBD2 TGTGCTAGTGGTTTGGATGCGGGAGGTCACTACGAGCAGTACTTC CASGLDAGGHYEQYF
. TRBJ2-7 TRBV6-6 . TGTGCCAGCACGGCAGGGGGGTTTCAGTACTTC CASTAGGFQYF
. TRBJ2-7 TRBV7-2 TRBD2 TGTGCCAGCAGCTTATTGGGAGGGCTAGCGGGGGTTGGAGCCTACGAGCAGTACTTC CASSLLGGLAGVGAYEQYF
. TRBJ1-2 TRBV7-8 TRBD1 TGTGCCAGCAGCTTACTAGCTCAACAGGGGGCTGGGGGCTACACCTTC CASSLLAQQGAGGYTF
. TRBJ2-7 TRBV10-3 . TGTGCCATCAGTGAGTCCCCGCGTGGGGGCGTACTCTACGAGCAGTACTTC CAISESPRGGVLYEQYF
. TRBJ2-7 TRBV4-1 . TGCGCCAGCAGCCAAGGTACAGGGTTTGGCGCCTACGAGCAGTACTTC CASSQGTGFGAYEQYF
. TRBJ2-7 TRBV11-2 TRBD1 TGTGCCAGCAGTCGGGACAGCTCCTACGAGCAGTACTTC CASSRDSSYEQYF
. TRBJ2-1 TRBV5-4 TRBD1 TGTGCCAGCAGCTTGGAGGGACAGATGCGCTACAATGAGCAGTTCTTC CASSLEGQMRYNEQFF
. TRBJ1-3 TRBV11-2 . TGTGCCAGCAGCTTAGACGGGTTCGCAAACACCATATATTTT CASSLDGFANTIYF